The clone carrying this TCR beta chain was found many times. This record comes from a study of neurological immune-mediated disorders. One entry per CDR3 protein, called by TCRdb with MiXCR from the 5' RACE reads. The sample carries about 55,000 distinct CDR3 sequences, approximately 3.6% recorded once. Trimming removed 3 bases at V and 5 bases at J, with 13 bases between. CDR1 is SGHAT, CDR2 FQNNGV, per germline. The CDR3 consists of 14 residues. The sequence was collected from a middle-aged woman with multiple sclerosis. The sequenced sample consisted of CD4+ T cells from blood. The chain combines TRBV11-2 with TRBJ2-5, with D perhaps matching TRBD2 (5 bases). CDR3 in amino acids: CASSFERVSETQYF. In DNA, the CDR3 is TGTGCCAGCAGCTTCGAGAGGGTTTCCGAGACCCAGTACTTC.